Included here is one TCR beta chain sequence, with context. These data belong to a study of blood T cell repertoires in COVID-19. The wider study: PBMCs, B-cell-depleted T cells, or T cells provided the cDNA or gDNA that made up the material.

Assay used: immunoSEQ multiplex PCR; TCRdb lists only in-frame clones, some missing. The table records approximately 220,000 clones, around 83% of them present only once. V lost 5 bases, J lost 0 bases, and 10 bases lay in between. The length of the CDR3 is 14 residues. The germline CDR1 and CDR2 sequences are KGHSY and FQNENV. Sequenced material: peripheral blood. The chain links TRBV16 to TRBJ1-1; possibly TRBD1 for D (5 bases). This receptor was taken from a woman in her 50s with acute or convalescent COVID-19. For the CDR3, the DNA is TGTGCCAGCAGCTTCGAGACAGTGAACACTGAAGCTTTCTTT. Protein: CASSFETVNTEAFF.